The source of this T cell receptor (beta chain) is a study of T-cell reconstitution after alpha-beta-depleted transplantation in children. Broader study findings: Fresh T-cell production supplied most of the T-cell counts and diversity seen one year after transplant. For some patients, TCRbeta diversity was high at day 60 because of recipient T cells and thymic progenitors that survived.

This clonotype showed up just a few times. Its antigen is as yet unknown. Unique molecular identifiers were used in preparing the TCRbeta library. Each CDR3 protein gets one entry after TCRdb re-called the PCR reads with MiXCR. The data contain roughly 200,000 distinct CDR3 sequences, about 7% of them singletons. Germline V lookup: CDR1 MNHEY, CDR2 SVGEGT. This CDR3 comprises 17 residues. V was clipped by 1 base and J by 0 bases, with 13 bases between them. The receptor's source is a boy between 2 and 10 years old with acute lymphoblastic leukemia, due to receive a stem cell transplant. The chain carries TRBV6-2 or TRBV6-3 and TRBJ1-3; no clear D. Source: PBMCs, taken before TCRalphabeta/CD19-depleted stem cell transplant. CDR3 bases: TGTGCCAGCAGTTACTTAGCTCTCCCGAGCTCTGGAAACACCATATATTTT. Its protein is CASSYLALPSSGNTIYF.